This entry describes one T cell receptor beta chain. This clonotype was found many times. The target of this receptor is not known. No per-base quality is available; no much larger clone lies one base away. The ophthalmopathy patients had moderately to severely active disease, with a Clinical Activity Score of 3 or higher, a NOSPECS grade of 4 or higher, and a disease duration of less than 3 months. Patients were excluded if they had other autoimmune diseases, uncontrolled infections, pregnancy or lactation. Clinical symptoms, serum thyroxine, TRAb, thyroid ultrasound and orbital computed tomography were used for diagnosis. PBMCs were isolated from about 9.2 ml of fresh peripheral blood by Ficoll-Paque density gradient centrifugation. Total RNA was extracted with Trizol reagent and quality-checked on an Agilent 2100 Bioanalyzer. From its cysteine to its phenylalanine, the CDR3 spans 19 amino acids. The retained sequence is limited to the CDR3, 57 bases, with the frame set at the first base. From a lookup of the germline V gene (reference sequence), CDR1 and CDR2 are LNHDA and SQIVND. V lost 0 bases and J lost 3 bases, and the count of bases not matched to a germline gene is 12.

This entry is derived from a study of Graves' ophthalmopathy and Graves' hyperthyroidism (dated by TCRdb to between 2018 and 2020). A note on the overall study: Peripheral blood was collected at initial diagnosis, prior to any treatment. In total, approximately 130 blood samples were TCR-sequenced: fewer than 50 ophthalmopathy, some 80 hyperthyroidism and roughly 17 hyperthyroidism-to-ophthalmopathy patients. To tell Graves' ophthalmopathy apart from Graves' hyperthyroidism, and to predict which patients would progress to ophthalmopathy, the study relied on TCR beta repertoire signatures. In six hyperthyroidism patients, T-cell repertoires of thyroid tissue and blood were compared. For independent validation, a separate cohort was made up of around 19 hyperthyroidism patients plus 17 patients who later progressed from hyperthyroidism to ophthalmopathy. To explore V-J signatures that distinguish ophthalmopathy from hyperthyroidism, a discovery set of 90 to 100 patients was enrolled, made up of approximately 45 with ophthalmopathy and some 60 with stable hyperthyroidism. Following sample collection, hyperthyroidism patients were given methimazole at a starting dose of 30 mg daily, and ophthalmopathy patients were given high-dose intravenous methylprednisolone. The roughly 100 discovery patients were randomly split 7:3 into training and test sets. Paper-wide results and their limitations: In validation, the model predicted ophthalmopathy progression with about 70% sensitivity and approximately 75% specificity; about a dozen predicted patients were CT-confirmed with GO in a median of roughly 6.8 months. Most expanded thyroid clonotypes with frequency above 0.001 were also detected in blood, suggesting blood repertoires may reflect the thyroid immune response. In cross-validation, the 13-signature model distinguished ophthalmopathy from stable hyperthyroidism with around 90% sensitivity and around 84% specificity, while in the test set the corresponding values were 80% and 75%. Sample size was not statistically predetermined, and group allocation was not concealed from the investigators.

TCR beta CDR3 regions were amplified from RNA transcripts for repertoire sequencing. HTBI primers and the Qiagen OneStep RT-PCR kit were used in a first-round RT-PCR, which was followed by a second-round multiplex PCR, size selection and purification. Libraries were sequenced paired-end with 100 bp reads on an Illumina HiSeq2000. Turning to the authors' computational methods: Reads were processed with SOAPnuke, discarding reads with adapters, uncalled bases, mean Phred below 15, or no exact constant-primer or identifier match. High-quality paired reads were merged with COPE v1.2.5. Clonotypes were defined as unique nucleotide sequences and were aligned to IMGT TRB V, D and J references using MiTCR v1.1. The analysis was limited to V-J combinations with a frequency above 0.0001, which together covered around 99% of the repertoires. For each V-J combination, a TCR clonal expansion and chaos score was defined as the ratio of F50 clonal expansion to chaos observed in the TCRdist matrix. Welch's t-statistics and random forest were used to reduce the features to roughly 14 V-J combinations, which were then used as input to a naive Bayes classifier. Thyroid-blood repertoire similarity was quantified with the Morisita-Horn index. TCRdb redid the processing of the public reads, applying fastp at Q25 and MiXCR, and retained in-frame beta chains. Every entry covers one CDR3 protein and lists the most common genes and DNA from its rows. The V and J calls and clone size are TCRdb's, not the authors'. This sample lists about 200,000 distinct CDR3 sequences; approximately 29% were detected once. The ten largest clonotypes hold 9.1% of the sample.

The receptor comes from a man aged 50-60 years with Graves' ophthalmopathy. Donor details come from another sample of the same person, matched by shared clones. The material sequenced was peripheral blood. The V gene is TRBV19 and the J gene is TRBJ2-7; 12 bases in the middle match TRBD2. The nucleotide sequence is TGTGCCAGTAGTATAGATCTCGGACAGCGACTAGCGGGAGTCTACGAGCAGTACTTC. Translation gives CASSIDLGQRLAGVYEQYF.